This is a list of T cell receptor beta chains from one sample in a study of tumor-infiltrating lymphocytes in primary liver carcinoma. TCRdb processed the multiplex PCR reads anew with MiXCR; each CDR3 protein has one entry. This table has about 130,000 distinct CDR3 sequences, approximately 64% appearing once. The sequencing input was liver tumor tissue from sampling region 3. The source of these receptors is a woman aged 60-70 years with primary liver carcinoma and hepatitis B virus infection. Each CDR3 is given with its conserved first and last residue. D genes are given only for firm matches. Clone size is stated in some rows and not others, as once, few, many or a class when expanded.

D	V	J	size	DNA	CDR3
-	TRBV7-9	TRBJ2-1	-	TGTGCCAGCTCCTGGTTGAGTCTATTCCCCTACAATGAGCAGTTCTTC	CASSWLSLFPYNEQFF
-	TRBV6-5	TRBJ1-2	many	TGTGCCAGCAGTTACGGGCAGGGACGTGGCTACACCTTC	CASSYGQGRGYTF
-	TRBV6-1	TRBJ2-3	-	TGTGCCAGCAGTGATCGTAGTCGTACAGATACGCAGTTTTTT	CASSDRSRTDTQFF
-	TRBV11-1	TRBJ1-1	-	TGTGTCAGAAGCTTCGGCAGGGGAGGAACTGAACCTTTCTTT	CVRSFGRGGTEPFF
-	TRBV5-4	TRBJ2-3	-	TGTACCAGCGGCTTGGGGATGCTCTCTAGCACAGATACGCAGTATTTT	CTSGLGMLSSTDTQYF
-	TRBV7-6	TRBJ2-3	-	TGTGCCAGCAGCACACAACAGGGCGGCACAGATACGCAGTATTTT	CASSTQQGGTDTQYF
TRBD2	TRBV7-9	TRBJ2-3	-	TGTGCCAGCAGTCCTATACTAGCGGGAGGGCACGATACGCAGTATTTT	CASSPILAGGHDTQYF
-	TRBV7-8	TRBJ2-5	many	TGTGCCAGCAGCTTAAACAGGATGCGTCAAGAGACCCAGTACTTC	CASSLNRMRQETQYF
TRBD1	TRBV24-1	TRBJ2-1	-	TGTGCCACCAGTGACCCCGTCAGGGGGACAAACAATGAGCAGTTCTTC	CATSDPVRGTNNEQFF
TRBD2	TRBV5-1	TRBJ2-3	-	TGCGCCAGCAGCCCCGGAGGCGCGGGAGATATGCAGTATTTT	CASSPGGAGDMQYF
TRBD2	TRBV28	TRBJ2-7	-	TGTGCCAGCAGTTTATTGAGGGAGGGAGTCGAGCGGTACTTC	CASSLLREGVERYF
-	TRBV13	TRBJ2-7	-	TGTGCCAGCAGCTTGAGGTCACTAACGGGGGAGCAGTACTTC	CASSLRSLTGEQYF
-	TRBV6-5	TRBJ1-1	many	TGTGCCAGCAGTTACTCCAGGGCTGCCGCGAACACTGAAGCTTTCTTT	CASSYSRAAANTEAFF
-	TRBV29-1	TRBJ1-2	-	TGCAGCGTTAAAGTGGGGCCCCTTCCGGGTTATGGCTACACCTTC	CSVKVGPLPGYGYTF
TRBD1	TRBV11-2	TRBJ2-3	many	TGTGCCAGCAGCTCCGGGACAGGGTACGAGTTTTCAGATACGCAGTATTTT	CASSSGTGYEFSDTQYF
-	TRBV6-5	TRBJ2-7	-	TGTGCCGGCAGTCAGGACAACGGCTACGAGCAGTACTTC	CAGSQDNGYEQYF
-	TRBV5-1	TRBJ2-1	many	TGCGCCAGCAGCCCCACCAACGGTCCCGGGGAGCAGTTCTTC	CASSPTNGPGEQFF
TRBD1	TRBV6-1	TRBJ2-7	many	TGTGCCAGCAGTGAGATGGGACAGACCTACGAGCAGTACTTC	CASSEMGQTYEQYF
-	TRBV6-2/TRBV6-3	TRBJ1-1	many	TGTGCCAGCAGTTACACAGCCTCCGACACTGAAGCTTTCTTT	CASSYTASDTEAFF
-	TRBV30	TRBJ1-2	-	TGTGCCTGGACCTTTCTTCGATCAGGGGCGAATGGCTACACCTTC	CAWTFLRSGANGYTF
-	TRBV5-1	TRBJ1-2	-	TGCGCCAGCAGCTTGGGGGACACCCTCGGGTGTGGTTACACCTTC	CASSLGDTLGCGYTF
-	TRBV6-6	TRBJ2-4	-	TGTGCCAGCGGTTACTCGTGGGGGTCGGAAGCTAAAAACATTCAGTACTTC	CASGYSWGSEAKNIQYF
-	TRBV14	TRBJ2-3	-	TGTGCCAGCAGCCATGAAACTTGGTCAGCGTTGTATTTT	CASSHETWSALYF
-	TRBV6-1	TRBJ2-5	-	TGTGCCAACAGAAGTTATCGGGTAGAGACCCAGCACTTC	CANRSYRVETQHF
-	TRBV4-2	TRBJ2-6	-	TGTGCCAGCAGCTCCCTGGGGGCAGCGGTCTCCTCTGGGTCCGACGTCCTGACTTTC	CASSSLGAAVSSGSDVLTF
-	TRBV12-3/TRBV12-4	TRBJ1-1	-	TGTATCAGCAGTCTTTGGACAGCGCCCAACACTGAAGCTTTCTTT	CISSLWTAPNTEAFF
TRBD2	TRBV11-3	TRBJ2-3	-	TGTGCCAGCAGCCTCAGGACTAGCGCAGATACGCTGTATTTT	CASSLRTSADTLYF
-	TRBV11-2	TRBJ2-5	-	TGTGCCAGCAGCTTAGGGTCGGATAGCGGACGAGAGACCCAGTACTTC	CASSLGSDSGRETQYF
-	TRBV7-9	TRBJ2-1	-	TGTGCCAGCAGCGGGGGTGCGGAGGATTATAATGAGCAGTTCTTC	CASSGGAEDYNEQFF
TRBD2	TRBV11-2	TRBJ2-6	-	TGTGCCATCATCTCCAACACACTGGGACTAGCGGTCTCTGGGGCCAACGTCCTGACTTTC	CAIISNTLGLAVSGANVLTF
TRBD2	TRBV6-2/TRBV6-3	TRBJ2-1	many	TGTGCCAGCAGTTACTGGGGAGCGGGAAGTAAGCAGTTCTTC	CASSYWGAGSKQFF
TRBD1	TRBV28	TRBJ2-3	few	TGTGCCAGCAGTTTAGAGATGGACAGGGGGGGAACTATAACCAACACAGATACGCAGTATTTT	CASSLEMDRGGTITNTDTQYF
TRBD2	TRBV5-1	TRBJ2-7	-	TGCGCCAGCAGGACTAGCGGTAACTCCTACGAGCAGTGCTTC	CASRTSGNSYEQCF
TRBD2	TRBV29-1	TRBJ2-3	-	TGCAACGTCCGAGGACTAGCGGTTATCACAGATACGCAGTATTTT	CNVRGLAVITDTQYF
-	TRBV14	TRBJ2-5	-	TGTGTCAGCAGCCAAGTGGGACTAGAGACCCAGTACTTC	CVSSQVGLETQYF
TRBD1	TRBV28	TRBJ1-1	once	TGTGCCACCAGTTTATCGACAGGGGATGGAACTGAAGCTTTCTTT	CATSLSTGDGTEAFF
TRBD1	TRBV29-1	TRBJ2-2	many	TGCAGCGTCGGGACAGTTTACACCGGGGAGCTGTTTTTT	CSVGTVYTGELFF
-	TRBV4-1	TRBJ2-1	many	TGCGCCAGCAGCCCCGGACTCGCCCGCGACAATGAGCAGTTCTTC	CASSPGLARDNEQFF
TRBD2	TRBV11-2	TRBJ2-1	many	TGTGCCAGCAGCTTAGTTCAGAGACTAGCGGGAGACAATGAGCAGTTCTTC	CASSLVQRLAGDNEQFF
-	TRBV28	TRBJ2-7	once	TGTCCCAGCAGTTCGTCACATTGGGAGCTGTACTTC	CPSSSSHWELYF
-	TRBV6-5	TRBJ1-5	-	TGTGCCAACAGTCCACAGGGTTCTGGACGCCAGCCCCAGCATTTT	CANSPQGSGRQPQHF
-	TRBV7-9	TRBJ2-7	-	TGTGCCAGCAGTCGAAGTATGGACTCCCAGTCTGCTTACGAGCAGTACTTC	CASSRSMDSQSAYEQYF
-	TRBV28	TRBJ2-1	-	TGTGCCAGCAATATAGCGACATCTGAGCAGTTCTTT	CASNIATSEQFF
-	TRBV11-2	TRBJ2-1	once	TGTGCCAACAGCTTAGATCTGACGGGTGGGGGCGACGAGCACTTCTTC	CANSLDLTGGGDEHFF
-	TRBV28	TRBJ2-4	-	TGTGCCAGCAGTTTGGGGGGGGGCCAAAACATTCAGTACTTC	CASSLGGGQNIQYF
TRBD1	TRBV28	TRBJ1-2	-	TGTGCCAGCAGTCAACAGGGGGCGGCGGGCTATGGCCACACCTTC	CASSQQGAAGYGHTF
TRBD1	TRBV5-1	TRBJ1-2	-	TGCGCCAGCAGCTGGGGACAGGGGGCTAACAATGTCTATGGCTACACCTTC	CASSWGQGANNVYGYTF
TRBD1	TRBV6-6	TRBJ2-7	many	TGTGCCAGCAGCCTTGGACAGGCAGGGCAGTACTTC	CASSLGQAGQYF
TRBD2	TRBV30	TRBJ2-3	many	TGTGCCTGGAGCTCCGGGACTAGCGCAGATACGCAGTATTTT	CAWSSGTSADTQYF
TRBD2	TRBV18	TRBJ2-3	-	TGTGCCAGCTCCTTCTTAGGACTAGCGGGAGCAGATACGCAGTATTTT	CASSFLGLAGADTQYF
-	TRBV10-1	TRBJ1-4	-	TGCGCCAGTAGTGTCGGCAGTTCTGAAAAAGTGTTTTTT	CASSVGSSEKVFF
-	TRBV7-3	TRBJ2-3	-	TGTCCCAGCAGCTTAACGTATACAGATACGCAGTATTTT	CPSSLTYTDTQYF
TRBD2	TRBV11-2	TRBJ2-3	-	TGCGCCAGCAGCATAGGACTAGCGGGAGTGGCAGATACGCAGTACTTT	CASSIGLAGVADTQYF
-	TRBV11-2	TRBJ2-3	-	TGTACCAGCTGCCCTGGACCAGCGGGCCCAGATACGCAGTATTTT	CTSCPGPAGPDTQYF
TRBD2	TRBV6-5	TRBJ2-7	-	TGTGCCAGCAGACTCAGCGGGAGTGCATACGAGCAGTACTTC	CASRLSGSAYEQYF
-	TRBV29-1	TRBJ2-1	-	TGCGGCGTTCAGGACAGCTGCAATGAGCAGTTCTTC	CGVQDSCNEQFF
-	TRBV11-2	TRBJ2-3	-	TGTTCCGGCAGCTTAGATCGAGGAGATACGCGGTATTTT	CSGSLDRGDTRYF